Following are 12 T cell receptor beta chains from one sample sequenced in a study of T cell repertoires in cytomegalovirus infection. MiXCR, run by TCRdb on the reads, gives a single entry per CDR3 protein. The sample lists fewer than 250,000 distinct CDR3 sequences, roughly 20% occurring once. Sequenced material: CD8+ T cells from PBMCs. These receptors all come from a human donor in good health (CMV status not recorded). Some clones in this sample may be carry-over from other donors' samples.

This clonotype was counted a few times. This chain connects TRBV7-9 to TRBJ1-1; 9 nucleotides align to TRBD1. The CDR3 length is 15 residues. Germline V lookup: CDR1 SEHNR, CDR2 FQNEAQ (reference sequence). After removal of 4 bases from V and 1 base from J, the junction contained 4 bases not matched to a gene. DNA of the CDR3: TGTGCCAGCAGCTCTACAGGGGGCACGAACACTGAAGCTTTCTTT. It is translated as CASSSTGGTNTEAFF.

This clonotype has only a few counts. The chain carries TRBV15 and TRBJ2-7; the match to TRBD1 covers 9 bases. This CDR3 is built from 14 residues. V trimming: 4 bases; J trimming: 3 bases; junction bases outside the gene matches: 4. CDR1 is LNHNV and CDR2 is YYDKDF in the germline V gene (reference sequence). The CDR3 DNA sequence: TGTGCCACCAGCAAGGACAGGGGAGACTACGAGCAGTACTTC. Translated: CATSKDRGDYEQYF.

The V gene is TRBV27, the J gene TRBJ2-7, with a weak D call TRBD1 (6 bases). The germline V gene encodes CDR1 MNHEY and CDR2 SMNVEV (reference sequence). Trimming took off 5 bases at V and 2 bases at J, with 22 bases between the two ends. The CDR3 runs 17 residues. CDR3 amino acids: CASSPRSGQGLTYEQYF. The CDR3, as DNA: TGTGCCAGCAGTCCGAGGTCTGGTCAGGGGCTCACCTACGAGCAGTACTTC.

In this sample, this clonotype turned up a few times. This chain joins TRBV20-1 and TRBJ1-2; D call uncertain. Between the trimmed V and J ends, which lost 6 bases and 4 bases, there was a span of 18 bases. This CDR3 region has 14 residues. Germline loops: CDR1 DFQATT, CDR2 SNEGSKA (reference sequence). CDR3 sequence reads: CSAPEGGFGYGYTF. In DNA, the CDR3 is TGCAGTGCCCCGGAAGGCGGCTTTGGCTATGGCTACACCTTC.

This clonotype appeared a few times. The V and J genes are TRBV28 and TRBJ2-7; D is ambiguous. Trimming removed 3 bases at V and 1 base at J, with 10 bases between. Germline loops: CDR1 MDHEN, CDR2 SYDVKM. CDR3 size: 14 residues. CDR3 in amino acids: CASSFRLPSYEQYF. The CDR3 bases are TGTGCCAGCAGTTTCAGGTTACCTTCCTACGAGCAGTACTTC.

This clonotype was counted many times. The V call is TRBV6-1, the J call TRBJ2-7; 8 nucleotides align to TRBD2. With 5 bases clipped from V and 3 bases from J, the junction kept 6 bases outside the gene matches. The length of the CDR3 is 14 residues. CDR1 MNHNS and CDR2 SASEGT come from the germline V gene. As DNA, the CDR3 is TGTGCCAGCAGTCCCGGGCGGGGGGACTACGAGCAGTACTTC. Translating gives CASSPGRGDYEQYF.

This clonotype was detected a few times. This sequence joins TRBV19 and TRBJ2-1; TRBD2 is a possible D gene (5 bases). V was clipped by 1 base and J by 6 bases, with 7 bases between them. The CDR3 sequence is 13 residues long. Per the germline V gene, CDR1 is LNHDA and CDR2 is SQIVND (reference sequence). The CDR3 reads CASSIGSGNEQFF. The CDR3 DNA follows: TGTGCCAGTAGTATAGGCAGCGGCAATGAGCAGTTCTTC.

This chain connects TRBV5-6 to TRBJ2-2; D tentatively reads TRBD1 or TRBD2 (5 bases each). The CDR3 is 12 amino acids. Germline V gene lookup returns CDR1 SGHDT and CDR2 YYEEEE. V lost 3 bases and J 6 bases, leaving 6 bases between the germline ends. The CDR3 bases are TGTGCCAGCAGCTGGGGGTCCGGGGAGCTGTTTTTT. Translation gives CASSWGSGELFF.

The rearrangement links TRBV28 to TRBJ2-1; TRBD2 agrees at 16 bases. The CDR3 sequence is 20 residues long. V gave up 7 bases and J gave up 2 bases; unmatched junction bases: 14. Germline V lookup: CDR1 MDHEN, CDR2 SYDVKM. CDR3 sequence (DNA): TGTGCCAGCAACCCGGGACTAGCGGGGGGGCCGATGCCCCCCTACAATGAGCAGTTCTTC. Protein: CASNPGLAGGPMPPYNEQFF. Complete variable domain (other parts from reference TRBV28 and TRBJ2-1): DVKVTQSSRYLVKRTGEKVFLECVQDMDHENMFWYRQDPGLGLRLIYFSYDVKMKEKGDIPEGYSVSREKKERFSLILESASTNQTSMYLCASNPGLAGGPMPPYNEQFFGPGTRLTVL.

This clonotype has just a few counts. V usage is TRBV4-1 and J usage is TRBJ1-1, with D uncertain. The germline V gene encodes CDR1 MGHRA and CDR2 YSYEKL. V gave up 4 bases and J gave up 1 base, with 7 bases separating them. The CDR3 is 13 residues long. This CDR3 is CASSLARNTEAFF. CDR3 DNA: TGCGCCAGCAGCCTTGCCAGGAACACTGAAGCTTTCTTT.

This chain uses TRBV9 with TRBJ2-3; 10 bases align to TRBD2. Germline V gene sequence: CDR1 SGDLS, CDR2 YYNGEE. The CDR3 loop spans 16 amino acids. Losses at the gene ends were 3 bases for V and 2 bases for J; bases not matched to a gene: 6. Here the CDR3 reads CASSGLLAGNTDTQYF. CDR3 DNA: TGTGCCAGCAGCGGACTACTAGCGGGAAACACAGATACGCAGTATTTT.

Only a few counts were recorded for this clonotype. This CDR3 reads CSARDRSHPNTEAFF. CDR3 DNA sequence: TGCAGTGCTAGAGATCGAAGTCACCCGAACACTGAAGCTTTCTTT. The rearrangement links TRBV20-1 to TRBJ1-1; D unclear. Looked up from germline, CDR1 is DFQATT and CDR2 is SNEGSKA (reference sequence). The CDR3 runs 15 residues. Deletions cut 0 bases from V and 1 base from J, with 12 bases between.